This is a list of T cell receptor beta chains from one sample in a study of blood T cell repertoires in COVID-19. Assay used: immunoSEQ multiplex PCR; TCRdb lists only in-frame clones, some missing. This repertoire shows approximately 150,000 clones, over 80% found once; its top ten account for 3% to 4%. Sequencing was done on a sample of peripheral blood. Source of these receptors: a woman aged 55-69 years who had recovered from COVID-19. CDR3s include the opening cysteine and the closing phenylalanine or tryptophan. The D gene is left open where the match is weak. Clone size, where shown, is once, few, many, or a class for clones that have expanded.

j_gene: TRBJ1-3
abundance: NA
v_gene: TRBV6-5
d_gene: NA
CDR3nt: TGTGCCAGCAGGCTTGCCCCCAGCGGAGGAAACACCATATATTTT
CDR3aa: CASRLAPSGGNTIYF

j_gene: TRBJ2-5
abundance: NA
v_gene: TRBV6-2/TRBV6-3
d_gene: NA
CDR3nt: TGTGCCAGCAGTTCTCATCGCACCAGCTACAGAGGGTTGGAGACCCAGTACTTC
CDR3aa: CASSSHRTSYRGLETQYF

j_gene: TRBJ2-3
abundance: NA
v_gene: TRBV11-2
d_gene: TRBD1
CDR3nt: TGTGCCAGCAGCTTTGACAGGGGCACAGATACGCAGTATTTT
CDR3aa: CASSFDRGTDTQYF

j_gene: TRBJ2-4
abundance: NA
v_gene: TRBV3-1/TRBV3-2
d_gene: NA
CDR3nt: TGTGCCAGCAGCCAAGATCTAGTCCCCAAGGGAGGTCAGTACTTC
CDR3aa: CASSQDLVPKGGQYF

j_gene: TRBJ2-1
abundance: NA
v_gene: TRBV28
d_gene: NA
CDR3nt: TGTGCCAGCAGCGGACATGACAGGCTTCTTCAGTTCTTC
CDR3aa: CASSGHDRLLQFF

j_gene: TRBJ1-2
abundance: NA
v_gene: TRBV4-1
d_gene: NA
CDR3nt: TGCGCCAGCAGCCACTCGGCAGGCTTAGTGGACTATGGCTACACCTTC
CDR3aa: CASSHSAGLVDYGYTF

j_gene: TRBJ2-5
abundance: NA
v_gene: TRBV7-9
d_gene: NA
CDR3nt: TGTGCCAGCAATAATGGAGGACAGTTGCAAGAGACCCAGTACTTC
CDR3aa: CASNNGGQLQETQYF

j_gene: TRBJ1-1
abundance: once
v_gene: TRBV5-1
d_gene: NA
CDR3nt: TGCGCCAGCAGCTTAAGTGGGGGGATCAACACTGAAGCTTTCTTT
CDR3aa: CASSLSGGINTEAFF

j_gene: TRBJ2-1
abundance: NA
v_gene: TRBV15
d_gene: TRBD2
CDR3nt: TGTGCCACCAGCAGACTACCGGGGGGGCCCTACAATGAGCAGTTCTTC
CDR3aa: CATSRLPGGPYNEQFF

j_gene: TRBJ2-6
abundance: NA
v_gene: TRBV18
d_gene: NA
CDR3nt: TGTGCCAGCTCAGACACCCCTGGGGCCAACGTCCTGACTTTC
CDR3aa: CASSDTPGANVLTF

j_gene: TRBJ2-1
abundance: NA
v_gene: TRBV28
d_gene: TRBD2
CDR3nt: TGTGCCAGCAGTCAGGCGGGGGGGGGCTACAATGAGCAGTTCTTC
CDR3aa: CASSQAGGGYNEQFF

j_gene: TRBJ2-3
abundance: NA
v_gene: TRBV10-1
d_gene: TRBD1
CDR3nt: TGCGCCAGCAGGCAGGGGGCCTCAAGCACAGATACGCAGTATTTT
CDR3aa: CASRQGASSTDTQYF

j_gene: TRBJ1-4
abundance: once
v_gene: TRBV15
d_gene: NA
CDR3nt: TGTGCCACCAGCAGGGGCGGGGCAGCTAATGAAAAACTGTTTTTT
CDR3aa: CATSRGGAANEKLFF

j_gene: TRBJ1-1
abundance: NA
v_gene: TRBV7-5
d_gene: NA
CDR3nt: TGTGCCAGATTACGGAAGGGGGCGGTTATGGGTACTGAAGCTTTCTTT
CDR3aa: CARLRKGAVMGTEAFF

j_gene: TRBJ2-1
abundance: NA
v_gene: TRBV5-1
d_gene: TRBD1
CDR3nt: TGCGCCAGCGGCGATCTAGGGGGCAACTACAATGAGCAGTTCTTC
CDR3aa: CASGDLGGNYNEQFF

j_gene: TRBJ2-1
abundance: NA
v_gene: TRBV10-3
d_gene: NA
CDR3nt: TGTGCCATCACCAAACAGAGCTCCTACAATGAGCAGTTCTTC
CDR3aa: CAITKQSSYNEQFF

j_gene: TRBJ1-2
abundance: NA
v_gene: TRBV9
d_gene: NA
CDR3nt: TGTGCCAGCAGCGCGGGAGGGAGCTATGGCTACACCTTC
CDR3aa: CASSAGGSYGYTF

j_gene: TRBJ2-3
abundance: NA
v_gene: TRBV12-2
d_gene: NA
CDR3nt: TGTGCAAGTCGCTTAGAGGGCGGGGGGCCAGATACGCAGTATTTT
CDR3aa: CASRLEGGGPDTQYF

j_gene: TRBJ1-2
abundance: NA
v_gene: TRBV7-6
d_gene: TRBD1
CDR3nt: TGTGCCAGCAGCTTAGAAACAGGGGCTCACTATGGCTACACCTTC
CDR3aa: CASSLETGAHYGYTF

j_gene: TRBJ1-6
abundance: NA
v_gene: TRBV5-4
d_gene: NA
CDR3nt: TGTGCCAGCAGCTTGGGAGGCGGGTTAAGGGCAGGGGATAATTCACCCCTCCACTTT
CDR3aa: CASSLGGGLRAGDNSPLHF

j_gene: TRBJ1-2
abundance: NA
v_gene: TRBV28
d_gene: NA
CDR3nt: TGTGCCAGCAGTCCCTATAGCGGTGGCTATGGCTACACCTTC
CDR3aa: CASSPYSGGYGYTF

j_gene: TRBJ1-1
abundance: NA
v_gene: TRBV19
d_gene: TRBD1
CDR3nt: TGTGCCAGTAGCCATAACAGGGGGTTGAACACTGAAGCTTTCTTT
CDR3aa: CASSHNRGLNTEAFF

j_gene: TRBJ2-5
abundance: NA
v_gene: TRBV28
d_gene: TRBD1
CDR3nt: TGTGCCAGCAGTTTAGGGACAGAACAAGGAACCCAGTACTTC
CDR3aa: CASSLGTEQGTQYF

j_gene: TRBJ2-1
abundance: NA
v_gene: TRBV9
d_gene: NA
CDR3nt: TGTGCCAGCAGCGCGGAGTACAATGAGCAGTTCTTC
CDR3aa: CASSAEYNEQFF

j_gene: TRBJ2-6
abundance: NA
v_gene: TRBV10-3
d_gene: NA
CDR3nt: TGTGCCTCGGCAGGAGGCGTCGGGGCCAACGTCCTGACTTTC
CDR3aa: CASAGGVGANVLTF

j_gene: TRBJ1-1
abundance: NA
v_gene: TRBV7-9
d_gene: NA
CDR3nt: TGTGCCAGCAGCTTCGAAGGGGCGCTCACTGAAGCTTTCTTT
CDR3aa: CASSFEGALTEAFF

j_gene: TRBJ1-1
abundance: NA
v_gene: TRBV6-5
d_gene: NA
CDR3nt: TGTGCCAGCAGTTACTCGCGGGGGACTAACACTGAAGCTTTCTTT
CDR3aa: CASSYSRGTNTEAFF

j_gene: TRBJ2-1
abundance: NA
v_gene: TRBV19
d_gene: TRBD2
CDR3nt: TGTGCCAGTAGTACCCCGGGACTAGCGGAGCAGTTCTTC
CDR3aa: CASSTPGLAEQFF

j_gene: TRBJ2-4
abundance: NA
v_gene: TRBV11-2
d_gene: NA
CDR3nt: TGTGCCAGCAGCCCCGGGTATAGGAGCATTCAGTACTTC
CDR3aa: CASSPGYRSIQYF

j_gene: TRBJ1-2
abundance: NA
v_gene: TRBV28
d_gene: TRBD1
CDR3nt: TGTGCCAGCAGTAGTGTGGGACAGGGGGCGATTAATGGCTACACCTTC
CDR3aa: CASSSVGQGAINGYTF

j_gene: TRBJ2-3
abundance: NA
v_gene: TRBV4-2
d_gene: TRBD2
CDR3nt: TGTGCCAGCAGCCAGGGTGCGACTAGCGGTGGTGCAGATACGCAGTATTTT
CDR3aa: CASSQGATSGGADTQYF

j_gene: TRBJ1-3
abundance: NA
v_gene: TRBV12-3/TRBV12-4
d_gene: NA
CDR3nt: TGTGCCAGCAGTTTTTATAACGGGAACACCATATATTTT
CDR3aa: CASSFYNGNTIYF

j_gene: TRBJ2-7
abundance: NA
v_gene: TRBV11-2
d_gene: TRBD1
CDR3nt: TGTGCCAGCAGCTCCCCACGGGACAGTTTTCCCCACGAGCAGTACTTC
CDR3aa: CASSSPRDSFPHEQYF

j_gene: TRBJ1-4
abundance: NA
v_gene: TRBV10-3
d_gene: TRBD1
CDR3nt: TGTGCCATCAGTGGAGACAGGGAGGATGAAAAACTGTTTTTT
CDR3aa: CAISGDREDEKLFF

j_gene: TRBJ2-7
abundance: NA
v_gene: TRBV18
d_gene: TRBD2
CDR3nt: TGTGCCAGCTCACCAGGGCTAGCGGGGAACTACGAGCAGTACTTC
CDR3aa: CASSPGLAGNYEQYF

j_gene: TRBJ1-5
abundance: NA
v_gene: TRBV28
d_gene: NA
CDR3nt: TGTGCCAGCAGTTTAGCGGCTGGGTTTAGCAATCAGCCCCAGCATTTT
CDR3aa: CASSLAAGFSNQPQHF

j_gene: TRBJ1-1
abundance: NA
v_gene: TRBV6-5
d_gene: NA
CDR3nt: TGTGCCAGCAGTTACCTTGGGGGCAACACTGAAGCTTTCTTT
CDR3aa: CASSYLGGNTEAFF

j_gene: TRBJ2-6
abundance: NA
v_gene: TRBV7-3
d_gene: TRBD1
CDR3nt: TGTGCCAGCAGCCGGACAGGGGGCTCTGGGGCCAACGTCCTGACTTTC
CDR3aa: CASSRTGGSGANVLTF

j_gene: TRBJ2-1
abundance: NA
v_gene: TRBV4-2
d_gene: NA
CDR3nt: TGTGCCAGCAGCCAAGATGGGCAGTACAATGAGCAGTTCTTC
CDR3aa: CASSQDGQYNEQFF

j_gene: TRBJ2-1
abundance: few
v_gene: TRBV12-3/TRBV12-4
d_gene: TRBD1
CDR3nt: TGTGCCAGCAGTCGACAGGGGGGAATCAAGCAGTTCTTC
CDR3aa: CASSRQGGIKQFF

j_gene: TRBJ1-5
abundance: NA
v_gene: TRBV4-3
d_gene: TRBD1
CDR3nt: TGCGCCAGCAGCCAAGATGGGACAGTCAATCAGCCCCAGCATTTT
CDR3aa: CASSQDGTVNQPQHF

j_gene: TRBJ2-7
abundance: NA
v_gene: TRBV7-8
d_gene: TRBD1
CDR3nt: TGTGCCAGCAGCAACCGGGACAGGGTCTCCTACGAGCAGTACTTC
CDR3aa: CASSNRDRVSYEQYF

j_gene: TRBJ1-1
abundance: NA
v_gene: TRBV9
d_gene: TRBD1
CDR3nt: TGTGCCAGCAGCCCGTCGACAGGGAGGAATGTAGGAGCTTTCTTT
CDR3aa: CASSPSTGRNVGAFF

j_gene: TRBJ2-5
abundance: NA
v_gene: TRBV5-1
d_gene: TRBD2
CDR3nt: TGCGCCAGCAGCTTGGCCGGTGGCGGGGGGCAAGAGACCCAGTACTTC
CDR3aa: CASSLAGGGGQETQYF

j_gene: TRBJ1-1
abundance: NA
v_gene: TRBV24-1
d_gene: TRBD1
CDR3nt: TGTGCCACCAGGGGGGACAGCAAGTCAGCTGAAGCTTTCTTT
CDR3aa: CATRGDSKSAEAFF

j_gene: TRBJ2-1
abundance: NA
v_gene: TRBV9
d_gene: NA
CDR3nt: TGTGCCAGCAGCGTAGCCCCGGCGGGGGCAGACAATGAGCAGTTCTTC
CDR3aa: CASSVAPAGADNEQFF

j_gene: TRBJ1-1
abundance: NA
v_gene: TRBV10-3
d_gene: TRBD1
CDR3nt: TGTGCCATCAGTGGGAACAGGGGGCGGGGCACTGAAGCTTTCTTT
CDR3aa: CAISGNRGRGTEAFF

j_gene: TRBJ2-5
abundance: NA
v_gene: TRBV28
d_gene: NA
CDR3nt: TGTGCCAGCGGCCGACAGGCCCAAGAGACCCAGTACTTC
CDR3aa: CASGRQAQETQYF

j_gene: TRBJ1-4
abundance: NA
v_gene: TRBV5-1
d_gene: TRBD1
CDR3nt: TGCGCCAGCAGCTTGGCCTCGGCAGGGGGGACTGAAAAACTGTTTTTT
CDR3aa: CASSLASAGGTEKLFF

j_gene: TRBJ2-7
abundance: NA
v_gene: TRBV28
d_gene: NA
CDR3nt: TGTGCCAGCAGCCCTCCGACAGGGACTTCCTACGAGCAGTACTTC
CDR3aa: CASSPPTGTSYEQYF

j_gene: TRBJ1-3
abundance: once
v_gene: TRBV11-2
d_gene: NA
CDR3nt: TGTGCCAGCAGCTACGGGAACAGGGACTCTGGAAACACCATATATTTT
CDR3aa: CASSYGNRDSGNTIYF

j_gene: TRBJ1-1
abundance: NA
v_gene: TRBV24-1
d_gene: TRBD1
CDR3nt: TGTGCCACCAGTGCGTCCGGGACAGGAAACACTGAAGCTTTCTTT
CDR3aa: CATSASGTGNTEAFF